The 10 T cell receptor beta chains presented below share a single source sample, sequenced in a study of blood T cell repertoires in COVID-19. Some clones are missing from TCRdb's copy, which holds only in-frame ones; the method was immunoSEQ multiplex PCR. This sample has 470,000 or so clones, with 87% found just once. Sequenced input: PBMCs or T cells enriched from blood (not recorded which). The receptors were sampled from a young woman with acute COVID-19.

The CDR3 spells CAWTSNLSTDNEQFF. The CDR3 region has the DNA TGTGCCTGGACCTCTAACTTGTCAACAGACAATGAGCAGTTCTTC. The chain combines TRBV30 with TRBJ2-1; D is ambiguous. The CDR3 length is 15 residues. Germline V gene data show CDR1 as GTSNPN and CDR2 as SVGIG (reference sequence). Trimming pared 4 bases from V and 5 bases from J, leaving 18 bases between.

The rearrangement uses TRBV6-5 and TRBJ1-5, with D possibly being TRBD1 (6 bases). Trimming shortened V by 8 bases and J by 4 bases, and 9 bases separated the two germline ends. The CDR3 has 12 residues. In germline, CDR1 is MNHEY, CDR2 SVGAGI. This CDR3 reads CASRGGNQPQHF. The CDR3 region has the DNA TGTGCCAGCCGAGGGGGTAATCAGCCCCAGCATTTT.

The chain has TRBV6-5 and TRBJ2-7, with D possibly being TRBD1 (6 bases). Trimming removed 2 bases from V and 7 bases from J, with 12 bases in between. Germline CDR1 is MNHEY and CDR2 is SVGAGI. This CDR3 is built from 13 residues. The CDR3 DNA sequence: TGTGCCAGCAGTTACAACAGGGCGCAGGAGCAGTACTTC. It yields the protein CASSYNRAQEQYF.

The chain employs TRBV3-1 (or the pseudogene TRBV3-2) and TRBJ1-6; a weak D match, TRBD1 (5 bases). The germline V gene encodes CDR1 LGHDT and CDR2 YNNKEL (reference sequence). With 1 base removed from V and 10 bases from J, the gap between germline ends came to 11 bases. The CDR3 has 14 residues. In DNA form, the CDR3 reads TGTGCCAGCAGCCAAGCAGGGCGGCTCTCACCCCTCCACTTT. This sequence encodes CASSQAGRLSPLHF.

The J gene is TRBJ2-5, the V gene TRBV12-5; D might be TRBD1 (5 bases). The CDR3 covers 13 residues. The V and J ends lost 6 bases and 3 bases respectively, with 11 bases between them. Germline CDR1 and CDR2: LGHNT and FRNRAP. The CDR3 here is CASGDPREETQYF. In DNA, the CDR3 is TGTGCTAGTGGCGACCCCAGGGAAGAGACCCAGTACTTC.

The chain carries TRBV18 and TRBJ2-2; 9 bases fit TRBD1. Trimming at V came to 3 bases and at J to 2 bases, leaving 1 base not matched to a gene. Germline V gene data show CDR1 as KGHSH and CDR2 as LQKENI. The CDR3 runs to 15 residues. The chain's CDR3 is CASSPGQGNTGELFF. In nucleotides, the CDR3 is TGTGCCAGCTCACCGGGACAGGGTAACACCGGGGAGCTGTTTTTT.

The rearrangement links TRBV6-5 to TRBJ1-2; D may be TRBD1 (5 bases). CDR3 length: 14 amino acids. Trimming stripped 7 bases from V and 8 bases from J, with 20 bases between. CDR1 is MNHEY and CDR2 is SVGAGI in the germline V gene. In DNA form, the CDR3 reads TGTGCCAGCACCTCATCCTGGGGGGAGCAGGGCTACACCTTC. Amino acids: CASTSSWGEQGYTF.

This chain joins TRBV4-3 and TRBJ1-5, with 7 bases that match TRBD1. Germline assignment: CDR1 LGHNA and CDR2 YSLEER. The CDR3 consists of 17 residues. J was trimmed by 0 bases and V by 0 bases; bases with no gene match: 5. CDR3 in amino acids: CASSQDPQGGSNQPQHF. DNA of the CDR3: TGCGCCAGCAGCCAAGATCCCCAGGGGGGTAGCAATCAGCCCCAGCATTTT.

CDR3 DNA sequence: TGTGCCAGCAGTCGGACTAGCGGGAGATGGGATACGCAGTATTTT. It is translated as CASSRTSGRWDTQYF. The gene calls are TRBV6-2 or TRBV6-3 and TRBJ2-3, with TRBD2 matching over 13 bases. The CDR3 loop spans 15 amino acids. Trimming took 5 bases from V and 6 from J; bases not matched to a gene: 5. Per germline, CDR1 MNHEY and CDR2 SVGEGT.

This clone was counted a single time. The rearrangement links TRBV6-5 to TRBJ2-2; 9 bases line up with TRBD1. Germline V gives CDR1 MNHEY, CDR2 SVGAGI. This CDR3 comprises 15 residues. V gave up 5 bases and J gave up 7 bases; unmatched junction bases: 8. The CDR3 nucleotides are TGTGCCAGCAGTAGGACAGGGGAGACGAGCGGGGAGCTGTTTTTT. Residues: CASSRTGETSGELFF.